The rows below give T cell receptor beta chains drawn from one sample of a study of cytomegalovirus exposure and HLA in healthy donors. Sequenced by immunoSEQ multiplex PCR; TCRdb stores in-frame clones only, minus some. The sample contains around 130,000 clones, 75% of which appear only once. Sequencing was done on a sample of PBMCs. The receptors come from a woman aged 40 to 55 in good health and CMV-seropositive. The CDR3 runs from the conserved cysteine through the conserved F or W. A D gene is named only where the DNA matches it firmly. Not every row has a clone size; where given, it reads once, few, many or a size class.

D,V,size,J,CDR3,DNA
TRBD1,TRBV28,NA,TRBJ2-4,CASSGPGGQGKNIQYF,TGTGCCAGCAGTGGCCCGGGTGGACAGGGAAAAAACATTCAGTACTTC
TRBD1,TRBV4-2,NA,TRBJ1-1,CASTTPGRGRGGNTEAFF,TGTGCCAGCACCACCCCCGGAAGGGGGCGGGGGGGAAACACTGAAGCTTTCTTT
NA,TRBV27,few,TRBJ2-2,CASSLTPPWELFF,TGTGCCAGCAGTTTGACACCACCGTGGGAGCTGTTTTTT
TRBD1,TRBV9,NA,TRBJ2-2,CASSVAPTGTGELFF,TGTGCCAGCAGCGTAGCTCCGACAGGGACCGGGGAGCTGTTTTTT
NA,TRBV6-1,NA,TRBJ1-1,CASDRNTEAFF,TGTGCCAGCGACAGGAACACTGAAGCTTTCTTT
NA,TRBV7-6,NA,TRBJ2-3,CASSLAPLEDTQYF,TGTGCCAGCAGCTTAGCCCCTTTGGAGGATACGCAGTATTTT
NA,TRBV28,once,TRBJ2-1,CASRTAYNEQFF,TGTGCCAGCAGGACAGCCTACAATGAGCAGTTCTTC
TRBD1,TRBV5-5,few,TRBJ1-4,CASSLALGGQPNEKLFF,TGTGCCAGCAGCTTGGCCTTGGGGGGACAGCCGAATGAAAAACTGTTTTTT
NA,TRBV7-2,NA,TRBJ1-1,CASSLSQGSAEAFF,TGTGCCAGCAGCTTATCCCAGGGGTCCGCTGAAGCTTTCTTT
NA,TRBV29-1,NA,TRBJ2-3,CSVATLTSTDTQYF,TGCAGCGTAGCGACCCTGACTAGCACAGATACGCAGTATTTT
NA,TRBV28,NA,TRBJ1-6,CASSSYHGGYNSPLHF,TGTGCCAGCAGCTCTTACCACGGGGGCTATAATTCACCCCTCCACTTT
NA,TRBV11-2,NA,TRBJ1-2,CASSSYRAAGYTF,TGTGCCAGCAGCTCCTACAGGGCCGCCGGCTACACCTTC
NA,TRBV9,NA,TRBJ2-1,CASSVVSGSYNEQFF,TGTGCCAGCAGCGTAGTAAGCGGCTCCTACAATGAGCAGTTCTTC
TRBD1,TRBV27,NA,TRBJ1-6,CASSPHGKQGNSPLHF,TGTGCCAGCAGTCCCCACGGGAAACAGGGGAATTCACCCCTCCACTTT
NA,TRBV27,NA,TRBJ2-2,CASSPDVALMGELFF,TGTGCCAGCAGTCCCGACGTAGCTTTAATGGGGGAGCTGTTTTTT
NA,TRBV11-2,NA,TRBJ1-5,CASSLTVNNQPQHF,TGTGCCAGCAGCTTGACAGTTAACAATCAGCCCCAGCATTTT
TRBD2,TRBV5-1,NA,TRBJ2-3,CASSLRLAGSTDTQYF,TGCGCCAGCAGCTTGCGACTAGCGGGTAGCACAGATACGCAGTATTTT
TRBD1,TRBV7-7,NA,TRBJ2-7,CASSRGQAYEQYF,TGTGCCAGCAGCCGAGGACAGGCCTACGAGCAGTACTTC
TRBD1,TRBV27,NA,TRBJ1-2,CASSDSGTANYGYTF,TGTGCCAGCAGTGACTCCGGGACAGCCAACTATGGCTACACCTTC
TRBD2,TRBV7-2,NA,TRBJ2-7,CASSARLAVHEQYF,TGTGCCAGCAGCGCCAGACTAGCGGTCCACGAGCAGTACTTC
TRBD1,TRBV4-1,NA,TRBJ2-5,CASSHRDSQQETQYF,TGCGCCAGCAGCCATCGGGACAGTCAGCAAGAGACCCAGTACTTC
TRBD1,TRBV19,NA,TRBJ2-7,CASSNSRTGAYEQYF,TGTGCCAGTAGTAACAGTCGGACAGGCGCCTACGAGCAGTACTTC
TRBD2,TRBV30,NA,TRBJ2-2,CAWIRRGVRTRSTGELFF,TGTGCCTGGATTCGGCGGGGGGTCCGCACGCGAAGCACCGGGGAGCTGTTTTTT
NA,TRBV5-4,NA,TRBJ1-2,CASSVGQRFYGYTF,TGTGCCAGCAGCGTCGGACAACGGTTCTATGGCTACACCTTC
NA,TRBV21-1,NA,TRBJ2-7,CASSKVGSGSYEQYF,NA
NA,TRBV28,few,TRBJ2-7,CASSVTGKSYEQYF,TGTGCCAGCAGTGTGACAGGCAAATCCTACGAGCAGTACTTC
NA,TRBV6-5,NA,TRBJ1-4,CASRKGGGGEKLFF,TGTGCCAGCAGGAAGGGCGGGGGGGGAGAAAAACTGTTTTTT
TRBD1,TRBV27,NA,TRBJ2-5,CASSRDRAQETQYF,TGTGCCAGCAGCCGGGACAGGGCCCAAGAGACCCAGTACTTC
NA,TRBV9,NA,TRBJ1-1,CASSAGAMNTEAFF,TGTGCCAGCAGCGCAGGGGCCATGAACACTGAAGCTTTCTTT
NA,TRBV27,NA,TRBJ1-5,CASSLSTVHNQPQHF,TGTGCCAGCAGTTTATCGACTGTACATAATCAGCCCCAGCATTTT
NA,TRBV7-3,NA,TRBJ2-3,CASSRDGSLTDTQYF,TGTGCCAGCAGCCGCGACGGGAGCCTGACAGATACGCAGTATTTT
TRBD1,TRBV30,NA,TRBJ1-2,CAWSVQGRSSGYTF,TGTGCCTGGAGTGTACAGGGGCGAAGCTCAGGCTACACCTTC
NA,TRBV6-5,NA,TRBJ2-6,CASSSLGGSGANVLTF,TGTGCCAGCAGTTCCCTCGGGGGCTCTGGGGCCAACGTCCTGACTTTC
NA,TRBV20-1,NA,TRBJ2-7,CSAYRVGEQYF,TGCAGTGCGTACAGGGTGGGCGAGCAGTACTTC
NA,TRBV28,NA,TRBJ2-5,CASKQSLQETQYF,TGTGCCAGCAAACAGAGCCTCCAAGAGACCCAGTACTTC
NA,TRBV4-1,NA,TRBJ1-1,CASSQDLRDTEAFF,TGCGCCAGCAGCCAAGATCTCCGGGACACTGAAGCTTTCTTT
TRBD1,TRBV6-6,NA,TRBJ2-1,CASSYSQGANEQFF,TGTGCCAGCAGTTACTCACAGGGGGCGAATGAGCAGTTCTTC
NA,TRBV27,once,TRBJ1-2,CASSLGAFYGYTF,TGTGCCAGCAGTTTGGGGGCCTTCTATGGCTACACCTTC
NA,TRBV19,NA,TRBJ1-1,CASSTSAGGAEAFF,TGTGCCAGTAGTACTTCAGCTGGAGGCGCTGAAGCTTTCTTT
NA,TRBV6-5,once,TRBJ2-1,CATNRAYEQFF,TGTGCCACCAACAGGGCTTACGAGCAGTTCTTC
NA,TRBV27,NA,TRBJ1-5,CASSLRGAISDQPQHF,TGTGCCAGCAGTTTACGGGGGGCGATATCGGATCAGCCCCAGCATTTT
NA,TRBV7-2,NA,TRBJ2-1,CASSRGGNEQFF,TGTGCCAGCAGCAGGGGGGGTAATGAGCAGTTCTTC
NA,TRBV4-2,NA,TRBJ1-3,CASSQGGEQGGNTIYF,TGTGCCAGCAGCCAAGGGGGGGAGCAGGGTGGAAACACCATATATTTT
NA,TRBV6-1,NA,TRBJ1-4,CASSELAALTEKLFF,TGTGCCAGCAGTGAGTTAGCGGCCCTTACGGAAAAACTGTTTTTT
TRBD1,TRBV7-3,NA,TRBJ2-3,CASSVGQGGTDTQYF,TGTGCCAGCAGCGTGGGACAGGGAGGGACAGATACGCAGTATTTT
NA,TRBV30,NA,TRBJ1-6,CAWVNPGASSYNSPLHF,TGTGCCTGGGTGAACCCAGGGGCTAGCTCCTATAATTCACCCCTCCACTTT
TRBD1,TRBV2,NA,TRBJ2-2,CASRGGTGINTGELFF,TGTGCCAGCAGAGGAGGGACAGGGATTAACACCGGGGAGCTGTTTTTT
TRBD1,TRBV28,once,TRBJ1-4,CASTSGQGVWEKLFF,TGTGCCAGTACCTCCGGACAGGGAGTGTGGGAAAAACTGTTTTTT
NA,TRBV11-3,NA,TRBJ1-1,CASSLRGSGTEAFF,TGTGCCAGCAGCTTAAGAGGGTCGGGCACTGAAGCTTTCTTT
NA,TRBV20-1,NA,TRBJ1-4,CSRGGGEKLFF,TGCAGTCGTGGGGGAGGTGAAAAACTGTTTTTT
NA,TRBV27,NA,TRBJ2-7,CASSYGGGYEQYF,TGTGCCAGCAGTTACGGCGGCGGGTACGAGCAGTACTTC